Each of the 10 T cell receptor beta chains below was sequenced from the same sample in a study of T-cell memory formation after mild COVID-19. TCRdb reprocessed the 5' RACE reads via MiXCR and lists one record per CDR3 protein. This sample has 150,000 to 200,000 distinct CDR3 sequences, with around 30% found just once. Input material: PBMCs or a T cell subset sorted from them (not recorded which). The receptors were gathered from an adult woman who had mild COVID-19 (a few samples of this study predate the infection). Cell type and time point are not known.

The CDR3 region is CSARGGAGGPDTQYF. The CDR3 DNA reads as TGCAGTGCTAGAGGGGGAGCGGGAGGGCCAGATACGCAGTATTTT. The V gene is TRBV20-1, the J gene TRBJ2-3, with TRBD2 identical over 10 bases. Per the germline V gene, CDR1 is DFQATT and CDR2 is SNEGSKA (reference sequence). There are 15 residues in the CDR3. Unmatched junction bases numbered 5, after V lost 1 base and J lost 4 bases.

This clonotype was recorded a few times. The rearrangement links TRBV9 to TRBJ2-4; D uncertain. The CDR3 consists of 14 residues. The V gene lost 0 bases and the J gene lost 4 bases, with 8 bases spanning the gap. Germline V gene lookup returns CDR1 SGDLS and CDR2 YYNGEE. The CDR3 here is CASSVEDPKNIQYF. DNA for the CDR3: TGTGCCAGCAGCGTAGAGGACCCTAAAAACATTCAGTACTTC.

This clonotype was recorded only once. V is TRBV6-6 and J is TRBJ2-5; 8 bases map to TRBD2. The CDR3 has 15 amino acids. Germline V gene lookup returns CDR1 MNHNY and CDR2 SVGAGI (reference sequence). V shed 7 bases and J 5 bases; nucleotides not matched to a gene: 12. The CDR3 nucleotides are TGTGCCAGCAAGACTGGGGGACTAGAGACGGAGACCCAGTACTTC. It codes for CASKTGGLETETQYF.

The CDR3 DNA is TGCAGCGTTGAAGATGAGGGGACAGGCTCCTACGAGCAGTACTTC. This encodes CSVEDEGTGSYEQYF. The rearrangement uses TRBV29-1 and TRBJ2-7; 8 bases agree with TRBD1. The CDR3 runs 15 residues. CDR1 and CDR2 from the germline V gene are SQVTM and ANQGSEA. Trimming removed 0 bases from V and 0 bases from J; junction bases left unmatched: 4.

The chain carries TRBV24-1 and TRBJ2-2, with TRBD1 identical over 8 bases. The CDR3 runs to 16 residues. Germline values: CDR1 KGHDR, CDR2 SFDVKD. Trimming at V came to 3 bases and at J to 7 bases, leaving 9 bases not matched to a gene. Here the CDR3 reads CATSDVQGVDIGELFF. The CDR3 DNA reads TGTGCCACCAGTGATGTACAGGGGGTCGACATCGGGGAGCTGTTTTTT.

This chain links TRBV12-3 or TRBV12-4 with TRBJ2-5; D uncertain. The V end lost 3 bases, the J end lost 5 bases, and 13 bases lay between the germline ends. There are 14 residues in the CDR3. The CDR3: CASSFTGEEETQYF. The CDR3 bases are TGTGCCAGCAGTTTCACCGGAGAGGAGGAGACCCAGTACTTC.

This clonotype showed up just a few times. This sequence joins TRBV10-3 and TRBJ2-1, with D maybe TRBD2 (6 bases). This CDR3 region has 17 residues. The germline V gene encodes CDR1 ENHRY and CDR2 SYGVKD. With 6 bases removed from V and 3 bases from J, the gap between germline ends came to 21 bases. CDR3 DNA sequence: TGTGCCATCAGCCGACGGACTATCTCATTAGGCTACAATGAGCAGTTCTTC. Its translation is CAISRRTISLGYNEQFF.

The gene calls are TRBV5-6 and TRBJ2-1; TRBD1 matches 8 bases. Germline V gene lookup returns CDR1 SGHDT and CDR2 YYEEEE. This CDR3 spans 17 amino acids. With 3 bases clipped from V and 7 bases from J, the junction kept 15 bases outside the gene matches. CDR3 sequence reads: CASSSRKLAGGLNEQFF. DNA of the CDR3: TGTGCCAGCAGCTCGCGAAAGTTGGCAGGGGGCTTAAATGAGCAGTTCTTC.

This clonotype occurred a few times. The V call is TRBV15, the J call TRBJ2-1, with 9 nucleotides matching TRBD1. The J segment lost 9 bases and the V segment lost 1 base, leaving 4 bases of the junction unmatched. The V gene's germline CDR1 is LNHNV and CDR2 YYDKDF (reference sequence). The CDR3 contains 14 residues. DNA of the CDR3: TGTGCCACCAGCAGAGTTTACAGGGGGCTTGAGCAGTTCTTC. This gives the protein CATSRVYRGLEQFF.

The V call is TRBV4-2, the J call TRBJ2-1, with D perhaps TRBD1 (6 bases). The CDR3 totals 13 residues. Between the trimmed V and J ends, which lost 0 bases and 8 bases, there was a span of 8 bases. CDR1 is LGHNA, CDR2 YNFKEQ, per germline. CDR3 nucleotides: TGTGCCAGCAGCCAAGACAGGGGCTATGAGCAGTTCTTC. Translated, it gives CASSQDRGYEQFF.